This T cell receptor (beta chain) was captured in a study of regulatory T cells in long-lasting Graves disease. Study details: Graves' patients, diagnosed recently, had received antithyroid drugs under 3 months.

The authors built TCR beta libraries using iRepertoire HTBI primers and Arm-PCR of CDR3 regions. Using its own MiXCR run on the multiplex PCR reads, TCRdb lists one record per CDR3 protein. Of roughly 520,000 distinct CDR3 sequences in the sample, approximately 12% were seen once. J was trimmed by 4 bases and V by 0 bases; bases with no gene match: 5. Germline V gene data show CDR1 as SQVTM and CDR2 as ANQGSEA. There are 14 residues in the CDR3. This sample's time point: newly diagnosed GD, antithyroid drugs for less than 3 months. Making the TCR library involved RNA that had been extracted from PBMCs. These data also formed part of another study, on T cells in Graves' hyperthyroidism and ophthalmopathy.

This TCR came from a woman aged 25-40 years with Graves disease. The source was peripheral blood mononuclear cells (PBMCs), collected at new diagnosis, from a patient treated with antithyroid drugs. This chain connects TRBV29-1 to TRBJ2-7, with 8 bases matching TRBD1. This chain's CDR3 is CSVEDKTGAYEQYF. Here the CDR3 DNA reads TGCAGCGTTGAAGATAAGACAGGGGCTTACGAGCAGTACTTC.